This TCR beta chain was recovered during a study of T cells in Graves' hyperthyroidism and ophthalmopathy (dated by TCRdb to between 2018 and 2021). Concerning the study at large: Peripheral blood samples were taken at initial diagnosis, before any treatment was given. The 95 to 100 discovery patients were randomly divided into training and test sets at a 7:3 ratio. After sampling, hyperthyroidism patients received methimazole starting at 30 mg daily, and ophthalmopathy patients received high-dose intravenous methylprednisolone. TCR Vbeta CDR3 sequencing of around 130 peripheral blood samples (about 45 ophthalmopathy, 70 to 85 hyperthyroidism and some 17 progressor patients) is reported in the paper. In six Graves' hyperthyroidism patients, the study also compared T-cell repertoires from thyroid tissue with T-cell repertoires from blood. To identify TCR V-J signatures that set the groups apart, the researchers used a discovery cohort of about a hundred patients, made up of roughly 45 with Graves' ophthalmopathy and some 60 with stable Graves' hyperthyroidism. Prospective prediction of ophthalmopathy was tested in an independent validation cohort consisting of 18 hyperthyroidism patients and some 15 patients who later progressed to ophthalmopathy. Here is what the overall study found, with its caveats: In validation, the model predicted progression to ophthalmopathy with 65% to 71% sensitivity and approximately 74% specificity, a median of 6.5 months before onset. Most expanded thyroid clonotypes (frequency above 0.001) were also detected in blood, suggesting blood repertoires may reflect thyroid immune responses. No statistical method was used to set the sample size in advance, and investigators knew the group allocation. In cross-validation, a model built on a 13 V-J signature told ophthalmopathy apart from stable hyperthyroidism with approximately 91% sensitivity and around 81% specificity, and in testing the same model reached 80%/75%.

Amplification of TCR beta CDR3 regions was carried out from RNA transcripts. For the first round of RT-PCR on the TCR CDR3, the HTBI primer set was used together with the Qiagen OneStep RT-PCR kit. Libraries were constructed in a second round of multiplex PCR, after which size selection and purification were performed. Paired-end sequencing of the libraries was performed with 100 bp reads on an Illumina HiSeq2000. In the source study's methods: SOAPnuke was used to process the raw data, with reads discarded if the reads contained adapters or uncalled bases, had a mean Phred below 15, or lacked an exact constant-primer or identifier match. COPE v1.2.5 was used to merge the high-quality paired reads, and each unique nucleotide sequence was defined as a clonotype. MiTCR v1.1 was used to align clonotypes to the IMGT TRBV, TRBD and TRBJ reference segments. Analysis was restricted to V-J combinations with a frequency above 0.0001, which covered roughly 99% of repertoires. A TCS score was defined as the ratio of F50 (clonal expansion) to E x V (chaos), with BLOSUM62-based TCRdist applied between CDR3 peptides within each V-J. Welch's t-statistics and random forest reduced several hundred V-J features to 10 to 15, which were used in a naive Bayes classifier (R e1071). Thyroid-blood repertoire similarity was quantified with the Morisita-Horn index. TCRdb reprocessing: public reads trimmed at Q25 with fastp, clones called with MiXCR, in-frame beta chains kept. Under each unique CDR3 protein, matching rows form one entry showing the most common genes and DNA. TCRdb, not the original authors, processed these V and J calls. This sample holds 750,000 to 950,000 distinct CDR3 sequences; roughly 37% were observed only once. Around 9.3% of the sample goes to the ten largest clones.

Measured from the cysteine to the phenylalanine, the CDR3 is 13 residues long. Of all the DNA, just the CDR3 is kept, 39 bases in frame from base 1. A distance of 16 bases separates the germline ends of V and J, which lose 4 bases and 10 bases respectively. CDR1 and CDR2 are drawn from the germline V gene: MNHEY, SVGAGI. Stable Graves' hyperthyroidism was defined as no progression to ophthalmopathy during 18 months of follow-up. Hyperthyroidism patients were aged 18 to 65 years and newly diagnosed, with disease duration of less than 2 months. Patients with uncontrolled infections, other autoimmune diseases, pregnancy or lactation were excluded. Diagnoses were based on clinical symptoms, serum thyroxine and TRAb, thyroid ultrasound and orbital computed tomography. Ficoll-Paque density gradient centrifugation was used to isolate PBMCs from around 10 ml of fresh peripheral blood. Total RNA was extracted with Trizol reagent, and quality was checked on an Agilent 2100 Bioanalyzer.

Notes on this clonotype: The specificity of this receptor is unknown. Base qualities are not at hand, and no much larger clone is one base apart.

This TCR derives from a man between 18 and 35 years old with Graves' hyperthyroidism. The sample taken for sequencing was blood. The sequence is built from TRBV6-5 and TRBJ1-1, with no confidently assigned D gene. The nucleotide sequence reads as follows: TGTGCCAGCAGTTTTGACTCTTACGGAGGAGCTTTCTTT. Translated, this is CASSFDSYGGAFF.